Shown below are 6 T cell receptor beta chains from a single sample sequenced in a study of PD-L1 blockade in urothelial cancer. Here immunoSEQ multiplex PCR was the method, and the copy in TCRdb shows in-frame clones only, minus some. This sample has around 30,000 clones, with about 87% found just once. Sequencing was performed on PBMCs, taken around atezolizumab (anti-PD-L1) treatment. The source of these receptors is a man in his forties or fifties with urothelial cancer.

CDR3 sequence (DNA): TGTGCCTGGAGCCGCGACAGGGGGCGTAACGAGCAGTACTTC. As protein: CAWSRDRGRNEQYF. This sequence joins TRBV30 and TRBJ2-7, with 10 bases fitting TRBD1. The CDR3 length is 14 residues. Trimming removed 3 bases from V and 5 bases from J; junction bases left unmatched: 7. CDR1 and CDR2 (germline): GTSNPN, SVGIG (reference sequence).

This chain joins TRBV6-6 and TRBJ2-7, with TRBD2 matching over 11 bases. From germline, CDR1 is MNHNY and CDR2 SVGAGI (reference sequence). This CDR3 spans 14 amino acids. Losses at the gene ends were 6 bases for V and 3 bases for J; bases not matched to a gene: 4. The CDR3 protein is CASSRLAGHYEQYF. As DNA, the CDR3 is TGTGCCAGCAGCCGACTAGCGGGGCACTACGAGCAGTACTTC.

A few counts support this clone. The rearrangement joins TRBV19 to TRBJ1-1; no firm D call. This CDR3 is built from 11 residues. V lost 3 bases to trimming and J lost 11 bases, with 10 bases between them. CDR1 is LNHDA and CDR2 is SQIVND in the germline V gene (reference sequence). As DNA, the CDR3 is TGTGCCAGTAGTATCCGACTGAGGGCTTTCTTT. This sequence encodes CASSIRLRAFF.

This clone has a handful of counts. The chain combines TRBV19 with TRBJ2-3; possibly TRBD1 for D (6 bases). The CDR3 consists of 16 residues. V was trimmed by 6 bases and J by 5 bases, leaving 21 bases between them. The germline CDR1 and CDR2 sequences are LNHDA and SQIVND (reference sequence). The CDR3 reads CASSSLLGGRGDTQYF. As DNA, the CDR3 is TGTGCCAGTAGCTCCTTGCTTGGGGGCCGGGGAGATACGCAGTATTTT.

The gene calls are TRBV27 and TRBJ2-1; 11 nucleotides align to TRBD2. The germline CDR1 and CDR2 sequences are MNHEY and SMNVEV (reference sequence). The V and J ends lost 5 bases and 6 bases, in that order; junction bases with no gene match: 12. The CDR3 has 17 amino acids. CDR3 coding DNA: TGTGCCAGCAGTCGCCGACAGGGACTAGCGGACCGCAATGAGCAGTTCTTC. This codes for CASSRRQGLADRNEQFF.

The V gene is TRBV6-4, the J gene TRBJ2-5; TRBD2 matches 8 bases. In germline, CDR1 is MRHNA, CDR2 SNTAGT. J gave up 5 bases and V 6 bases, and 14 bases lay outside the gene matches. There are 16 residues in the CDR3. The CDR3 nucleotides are TGTGCCAGCAGCCCCACGAGCGGGGGTGGTACGGAGACCCAGTACTTC. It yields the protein CASSPTSGGGTETQYF.